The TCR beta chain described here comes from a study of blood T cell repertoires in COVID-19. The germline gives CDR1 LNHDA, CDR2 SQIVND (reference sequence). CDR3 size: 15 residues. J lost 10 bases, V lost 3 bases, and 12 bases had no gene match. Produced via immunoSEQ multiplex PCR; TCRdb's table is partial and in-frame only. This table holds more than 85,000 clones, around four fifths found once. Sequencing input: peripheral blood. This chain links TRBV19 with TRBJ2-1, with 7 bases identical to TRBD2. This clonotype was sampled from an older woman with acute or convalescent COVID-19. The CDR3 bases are TGTGCCAGTAGTATGGGGGGGTTCTTGAGCGCCGAGCAGTTCTTC. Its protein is CASSMGGFLSAEQFF.